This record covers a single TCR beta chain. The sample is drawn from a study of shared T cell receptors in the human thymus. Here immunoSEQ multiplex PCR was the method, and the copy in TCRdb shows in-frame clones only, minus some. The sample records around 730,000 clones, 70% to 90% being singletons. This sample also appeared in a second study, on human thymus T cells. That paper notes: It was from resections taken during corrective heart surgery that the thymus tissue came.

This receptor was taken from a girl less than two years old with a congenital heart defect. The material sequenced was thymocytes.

CDR3 DNA: TGTGCCAGCAGCTTAGATCAGGGGCATTCACCCCTCCACTTT. Its translation: CASSLDQGHSPLHF. This rearrangement joins TRBV11-2 to TRBJ1-6; D is perhaps TRBD1 (6 bases). The CDR3 is 14 amino acids. The V end lost 0 bases, the J end lost 8 bases, and 8 bases lay between the germline ends. Germline V gene sequence: CDR1 SGHAT, CDR2 FQNNGV.